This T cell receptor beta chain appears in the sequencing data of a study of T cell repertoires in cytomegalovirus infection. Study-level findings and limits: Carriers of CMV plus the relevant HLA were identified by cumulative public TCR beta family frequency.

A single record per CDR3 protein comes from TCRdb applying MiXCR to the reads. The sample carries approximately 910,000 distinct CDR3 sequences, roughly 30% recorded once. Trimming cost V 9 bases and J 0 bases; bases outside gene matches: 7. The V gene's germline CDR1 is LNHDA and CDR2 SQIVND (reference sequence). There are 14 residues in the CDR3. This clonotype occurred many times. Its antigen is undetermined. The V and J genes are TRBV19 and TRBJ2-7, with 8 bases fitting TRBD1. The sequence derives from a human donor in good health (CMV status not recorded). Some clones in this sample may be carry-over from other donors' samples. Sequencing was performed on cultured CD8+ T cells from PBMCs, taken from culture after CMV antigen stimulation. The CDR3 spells CASSRTGSSYEQYF. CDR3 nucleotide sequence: TGTGCCAGCAGTCGGACAGGGAGCTCCTACGAGCAGTACTTC.